Below are 8 T cell receptor beta chains sequenced from a single sample in a study of shared T cell receptors in the human thymus. Profiled with immunoSEQ multiplex PCR; TCRdb holds only in-frame clones, not every one. The sample consists of hundreds of thousands of clones, 75% to 80% of them appearing once. The same sample was also used in a study of human thymus T cells.

Sequencing was carried out using thymocytes. The receptors were sampled from a boy under three years old with a congenital heart defect.

On this clone itself: The junction does not match germline at one end; this may be a read error. CDR3 coding DNA: TGTGCCAGCAGCCTAGAAGACGGACAGGGGAGAAATCAGCCCCAGCATTTT. Translating it yields CASSLEDGQGRNQPQHF. The chain employs TRBV11-2 and TRBJ1-5; TRBD1 matches 9 bases. This CDR3 has 17 amino acids. Germline values: CDR1 SGHAT, CDR2 FQNNGV.

Here the CDR3 DNA reads TGTGCCAGCAGCTCCCTCCGGTCCACTAGCGGAGGCTCCTACAATGAGCAGTTCTTC. It codes for CASSSLRSTSGGSYNEQFF. The chain employs TRBV28 and TRBJ2-1; 8 nucleotides align to TRBD2. Germline trimming cut 6 bases from V and 0 bases from J; bases unmatched to any gene: 16. The V gene's germline CDR1 is MDHEN and CDR2 SYDVKM. CDR3 length: 19 residues.

V usage is TRBV28 and J usage is TRBJ2-1; tentative D call: TRBD2 (5 bases). Between the trimmed V and J ends, which lost 6 bases and 4 bases, there was a span of 13 bases. Germline assignment: CDR1 MDHEN and CDR2 SYDVKM. The CDR3 has 14 residues. The CDR3 DNA sequence: TGTGCCAGCAGACGAGGGTCACAGTACAATGAGCAGTTCTTC. This translates into CASRRGSQYNEQFF.

The V gene is TRBV5-1, the J gene TRBJ2-7; 16 bases map to TRBD2. The V and J ends lost 4 bases and 5 bases, in that order; junction bases with no gene match: 9. This CDR3 region has 17 residues. Germline V lookup: CDR1 SGHRS, CDR2 YFSETQ. The DNA for the CDR3 is TGCGCCAGCAGCCCGGGACTAGCGGGAGGGGAGGGAAACGAGCAGTACTTC. Translated: CASSPGLAGGEGNEQYF. The variable domain in full, completed from reference TRBV5-1 and TRBJ2-7, reads KAGVTQTPRYLIKTRGQQVTLSCSPISGHRSVSWYQQTPGQGLQFLFEYFSETQRNKGNFPGRFSGRQFSNSRSEMNVSTLELGDSALYLCASSPGLAGGEGNEQYFGPGTRLTVT.

The chain employs TRBV6-1 and TRBJ1-1; possibly TRBD1 for D (5 bases). CDR3 length: 14 residues. The V gene lost 10 bases and the J gene lost 0 bases, with 15 bases spanning the gap. Germline V CDR1 and CDR2: MNHNS, SASEGT. As DNA, the CDR3 is TGTGCCAACCTTCACTGGGGCATGAACACTGAAGCTTTCTTT. It codes for CANLHWGMNTEAFF.

This clone was seen once. The chain carries TRBV4-3 and TRBJ1-2; D is unclear. V was pared by 1 base and J by 6 bases, with 18 bases between. Germline values: CDR1 LGHNA, CDR2 YSLEER. The CDR3 contains 16 residues. In nucleotides, the CDR3 is TGCGCCAGCAGCCAAGGGAGTGTCCCCGGCGGGGATGGCTACACCTTC. Its protein is CASSQGSVPGGDGYTF.

This rearrangement joins TRBV11-2 to TRBJ1-1; a weak D match, TRBD1 (5 bases). Trimming took off 5 bases at V and 2 bases at J, with 12 bases between the two ends. Germline CDR1 is SGHAT and CDR2 is FQNNGV. The CDR3 extends over 14 amino acids. Written as DNA, the CDR3 is TGTGCCAGCAGCGCCCGGGGGTCCAACACTGAAGCTTTCTTT. Protein sequence: CASSARGSNTEAFF.

This clone turned up a few times. This chain uses TRBV6-1 with TRBJ1-1; TRBD1 is a possible D gene (5 bases). Deletions cut 3 bases from V and 4 bases from J, with 12 bases between. There are 14 residues in the CDR3. Germline V gene lookup returns CDR1 MNHNS and CDR2 SASEGT. The CDR3, as DNA: TGTGCCAGCAGTGAGTTCAGGGATAGCACTGAAGCTTTCTTT. Amino acid sequence: CASSEFRDSTEAFF.